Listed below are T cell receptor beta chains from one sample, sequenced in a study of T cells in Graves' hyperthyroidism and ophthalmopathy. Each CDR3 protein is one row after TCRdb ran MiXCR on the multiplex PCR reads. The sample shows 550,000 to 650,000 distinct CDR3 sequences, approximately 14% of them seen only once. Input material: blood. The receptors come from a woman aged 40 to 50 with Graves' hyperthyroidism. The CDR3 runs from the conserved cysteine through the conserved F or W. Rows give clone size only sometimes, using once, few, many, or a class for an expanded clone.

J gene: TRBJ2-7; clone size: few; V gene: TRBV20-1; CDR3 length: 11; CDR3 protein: CSARDGAEQYF
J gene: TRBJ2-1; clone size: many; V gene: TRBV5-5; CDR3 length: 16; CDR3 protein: CASSAEVQGIYNEQFF
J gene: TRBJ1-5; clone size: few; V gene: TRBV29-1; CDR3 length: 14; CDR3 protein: CSVGGTGVNQPQHF
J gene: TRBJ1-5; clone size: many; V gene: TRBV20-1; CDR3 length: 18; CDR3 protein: CSAPTAKRARRTNQPQHF
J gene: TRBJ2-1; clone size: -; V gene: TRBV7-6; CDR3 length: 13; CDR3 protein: CASAPKGLVEQFF
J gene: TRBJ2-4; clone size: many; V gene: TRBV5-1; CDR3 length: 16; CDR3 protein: CASSLGPTGLRDIQYF
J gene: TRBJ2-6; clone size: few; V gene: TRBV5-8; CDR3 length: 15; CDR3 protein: CASSPHTAGANVLTF
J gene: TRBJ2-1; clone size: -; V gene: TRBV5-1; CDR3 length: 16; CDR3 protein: CASSLVSGVPNNEQFF
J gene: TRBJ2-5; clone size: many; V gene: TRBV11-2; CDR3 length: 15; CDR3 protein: CASSRAPTGQETQYF
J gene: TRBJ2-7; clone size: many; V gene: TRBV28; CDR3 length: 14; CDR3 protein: CASRRRTVSYEQYF
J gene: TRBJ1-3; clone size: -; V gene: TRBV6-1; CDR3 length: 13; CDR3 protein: CASKLPSGNTIYF
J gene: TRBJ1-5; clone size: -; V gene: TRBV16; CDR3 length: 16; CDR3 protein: CASSQFEGAPNQPQHF
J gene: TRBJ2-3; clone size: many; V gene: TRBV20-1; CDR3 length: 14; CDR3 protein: CSARGDREEYTQYF
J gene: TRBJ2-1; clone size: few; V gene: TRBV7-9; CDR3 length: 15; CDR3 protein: CASSPGTTTSNEQFF
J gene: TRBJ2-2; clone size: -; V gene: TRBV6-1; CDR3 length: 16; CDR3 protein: CASSYQTSNPLGELFF
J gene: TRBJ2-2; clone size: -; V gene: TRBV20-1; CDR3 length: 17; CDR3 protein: CSARVTVGGSNTGELFF
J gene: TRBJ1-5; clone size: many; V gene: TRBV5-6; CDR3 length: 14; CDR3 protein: CASSLREGNQPQHF
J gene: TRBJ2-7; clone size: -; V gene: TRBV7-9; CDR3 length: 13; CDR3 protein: CASRSGEPYEQYF
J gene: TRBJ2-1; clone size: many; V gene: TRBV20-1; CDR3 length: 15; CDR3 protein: CSARDTSGISNEQFF